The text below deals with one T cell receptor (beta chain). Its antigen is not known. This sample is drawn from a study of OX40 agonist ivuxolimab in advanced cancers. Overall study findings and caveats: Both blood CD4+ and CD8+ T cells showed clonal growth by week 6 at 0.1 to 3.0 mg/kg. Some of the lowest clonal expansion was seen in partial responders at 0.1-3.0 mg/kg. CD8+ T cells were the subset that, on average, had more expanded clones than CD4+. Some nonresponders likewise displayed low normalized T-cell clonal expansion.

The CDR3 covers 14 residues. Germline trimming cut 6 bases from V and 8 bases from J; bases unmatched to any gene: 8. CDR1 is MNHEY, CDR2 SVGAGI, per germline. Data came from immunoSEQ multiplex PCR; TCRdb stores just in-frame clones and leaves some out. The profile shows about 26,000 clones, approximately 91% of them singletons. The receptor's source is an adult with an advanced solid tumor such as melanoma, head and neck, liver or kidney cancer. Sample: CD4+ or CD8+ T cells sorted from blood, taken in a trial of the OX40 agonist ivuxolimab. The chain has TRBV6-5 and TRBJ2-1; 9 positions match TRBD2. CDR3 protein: CASSTLAGSDEQFF. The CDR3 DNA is TGTGCCAGCAGCACACTAGCGGGTAGCGATGAGCAGTTCTTC.